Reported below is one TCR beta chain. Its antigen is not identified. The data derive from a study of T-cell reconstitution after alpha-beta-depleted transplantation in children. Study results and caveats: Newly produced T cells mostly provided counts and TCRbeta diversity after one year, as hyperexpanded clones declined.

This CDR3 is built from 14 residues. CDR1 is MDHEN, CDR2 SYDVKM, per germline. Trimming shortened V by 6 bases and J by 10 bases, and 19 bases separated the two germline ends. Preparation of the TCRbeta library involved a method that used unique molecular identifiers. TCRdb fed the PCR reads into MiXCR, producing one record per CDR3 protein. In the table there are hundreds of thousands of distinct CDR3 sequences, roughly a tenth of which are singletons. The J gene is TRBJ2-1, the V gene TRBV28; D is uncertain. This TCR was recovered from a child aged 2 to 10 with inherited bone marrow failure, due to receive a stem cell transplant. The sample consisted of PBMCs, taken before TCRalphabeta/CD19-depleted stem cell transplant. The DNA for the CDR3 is TGTGCCAGCAGCCCCAGGCCAGGCTTCGGCGAGCAGTTCTTC. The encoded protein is CASSPRPGFGEQFF.